This is a list of T cell receptor beta chains from one sample in a study of shared clonotypes between healthy human individuals. TCRdb's table, derived via immunoSEQ multiplex PCR, lists solely in-frame clones and lacks some. The sample yields roughly 660,000 clones, 90% seen once. The sequenced sample consisted of memory CD8+ T cells from PBMCs. The receptors were gathered from a man aged 18 to 30 in good health. Some clones in this sample may be carry-over from other donors' samples. The CDR3 runs from the conserved cysteine through the conserved F or W. The D gene is left open where the match is weak. Size is stated for part of the rows, as once, few or many counts, or as a class when the clone is expanded.

D gene	V gene	J gene	clone size	CDR3 protein	CDR3 DNA
TRBD2	TRBV9	TRBJ2-1	-	CASSVEPSGSNEQFF	TGTGCCAGCAGCGTAGAGCCTAGCGGGAGTAATGAGCAGTTCTTC
TRBD2	TRBV7-8	TRBJ2-4	-	CASSPLRLAAKNIQYF	TGTGCCAGCAGTCCCCTCCGACTAGCAGCCAAAAACATTCAGTACTTC
-	TRBV27	TRBJ2-3	-	CASSLSMGSFPTDTQYF	TGTGCCAGCAGTTTATCGATGGGGTCTTTCCCCACAGATACGCAGTATTTT
TRBD1	TRBV7-9	TRBJ1-3	-	CASSLETGAGNTIYF	TGTGCCAGCAGCTTAGAGACAGGGGCTGGAAACACCATATATTTT
-	TRBV28	TRBJ2-7	-	CASSLRGDLGRHEQYF	TGTGCCAGCAGTTTAAGAGGGGATTTAGGTCGTCACGAGCAGTACTTC
TRBD1	TRBV7-9	TRBJ2-5	few	CASSLSGGAGETQYF	TGTGCCAGCAGCCTCTCAGGGGGCGCGGGGGAGACCCAGTACTTC
TRBD2	TRBV27	TRBJ2-2	-	CASSLSPSGSTGELFF	TGTGCCAGCAGTTTATCGCCCAGCGGGAGCACCGGGGAGCTGTTTTTT
-	TRBV7-9	TRBJ2-7	-	CASSFGDTAGQYF	TGTGCCAGCAGCTTCGGGGACACCGCAGGGCAGTACTTC
TRBD2	TRBV6-5	TRBJ2-7	-	CASSYSASGSYEQYF	TGTGCCAGCAGTTACTCCGCTAGCGGGTCCTACGAGCAGTACTTC
-	TRBV5-4	TRBJ1-6	-	CASEGGGSPLHF	TGTGCCAGCGAGGGGGGAGGGTCACCCCTCCACTTT
TRBD1	TRBV29-1	TRBJ2-1	-	CSVVQGGSYNEQFF	TGCAGCGTTGTACAGGGGGGCTCCTACAATGAGCAGTTCTTC
TRBD2	TRBV9	TRBJ2-3	-	CASSGGGTDTQYF	TGTGCCAGCAGCGGCGGGGGTACAGATACGCAGTATTTT
-	TRBV29-1	TRBJ2-3	-	CSVEGRTDTQYF	TGCAGCGTTGAAGGCCGCACAGATACGCAGTATTTT
-	TRBV7-9	TRBJ2-4	-	CASSLGEKNIQYF	TGTGCCAGCAGCTTAGGGGAGAAAAACATTCAGTACTTC
-	TRBV6-6	TRBJ1-1	-	CASSLSPQTNTEAFF	TGTGCCAGCAGTTTATCGCCCCAAACTAACACTGAAGCTTTCTTT
TRBD1	TRBV9	TRBJ1-2	-	CASAGQGYGYTF	TGTGCCAGCGCCGGACAGGGGTATGGCTACACCTTC
-	TRBV7-6	TRBJ2-5	-	CASSLGPRGRETQYF	TGTGCCAGCAGCTTAGGCCCCCGGGGCCGAGAGACCCAGTACTTC
-	TRBV28	TRBJ2-5	-	CASNFMTRMETQYF	TGTGCCAGCAACTTCATGACAAGGATGGAGACCCAGTACTTC
TRBD1	TRBV11-1	TRBJ2-6	-	CASSLASGQGAYGANVLTF	TGTGCCAGCAGCTTAGCGTCGGGACAGGGGGCCTACGGGGCCAACGTCCTGACTTTC
-	TRBV27	TRBJ2-5	-	CASSPTGYAQYF	TGTGCCAGCAGTCCCACAGGGTACGCCCAGTACTTC
TRBD2	TRBV14	TRBJ2-5	-	CASSQDLILAGSGETQYF	TGTGCCAGCAGCCAAGATTTGATCCTAGCGGGATCCGGAGAGACCCAGTACTTC
-	TRBV28	TRBJ1-5	-	CASNPSDSRNQPQHF	TGTGCCAGCAACCCTAGCGACAGTCGCAATCAGCCCCAGCATTTT
TRBD1	TRBV27	TRBJ2-7	-	CASAADRGSYEQYF	TGTGCCAGCGCCGCGGACAGGGGCTCCTACGAGCAGTACTTC
-	TRBV11-3	TRBJ2-1	-	CASSLRGYSSYNEQFF	TGTGCCAGCAGCTTACGGGGGTATAGCTCCTACAATGAGCAGTTCTTC
-	TRBV6-5	TRBJ1-1	-	CASSYHSRGAEAFF	TGTGCCAGCAGTTACCACTCGAGAGGCGCTGAAGCTTTCTTT
-	TRBV7-8	TRBJ2-7	-	CASSLGQAEQYF	TGTGCCAGCAGCTTGGGGCAAGCCGAGCAGTACTTC
-	TRBV4-3	TRBJ2-7	-	CASSQDWFGLPGSYEQYF	TGCGCCAGCAGCCAAGATTGGTTCGGTCTTCCCGGCTCCTACGAGCAGTACTTC
-	TRBV28	TRBJ1-2	-	CASSMRGRLGYGYTF	TGTGCCAGCAGTATGCGGGGGAGACTAGGCTATGGCTACACCTTC
-	TRBV7-9	TRBJ2-2	-	CASSLKETGELFF	TGTGCCAGCAGCTTAAAGGAAACCGGGGAGCTGTTTTTT
-	TRBV7-9	TRBJ2-7	-	CASSLAVGNFYEQYF	TGTGCCAGCAGCTTAGCGGTCGGGAATTTCTACGAGCAGTACTTC
TRBD2	TRBV5-6	TRBJ2-7	-	CASSYTSAYEQYF	TGTGCCAGCAGCTATACTAGCGCCTACGAGCAGTACTTC
TRBD2	TRBV7-9	TRBJ2-1	many	CASSPREGSSYNEQFF	TGTGCCAGCAGCCCGAGGGAGGGGAGCTCCTACAATGAGCAGTTCTTC
-	TRBV9	TRBJ1-5	-	CASSGGLGGDQPQHF	TGTGCCAGCAGCGGCGGACTCGGGGGAGATCAGCCCCAGCATTTT
-	TRBV28	TRBJ1-5	-	CASRPDGHDQPQHF	TGTGCCAGCAGACCGGACGGGCATGATCAGCCCCAGCATTTT
TRBD2	TRBV14	TRBJ2-1	-	CASSQEFLGLTSGTPSSYNEQFF	TGTGCCAGCAGCCAAGAATTTCTAGGTCTTACTAGCGGGACACCCAGCTCCTACAATGAGCAGTTCTTC
TRBD1	TRBV5-1	TRBJ1-2	-	CASSLALGTGAVNYGYTF	TGCGCCAGCAGCTTGGCCTTGGGGACAGGGGCTGTTAACTATGGCTACACCTTC
TRBD1	TRBV7-8	TRBJ2-5	-	CASSYPGTGAGDQETQYF	TGTGCCAGCAGCTATCCCGGGACAGGGGCTGGGGACCAAGAGACCCAGTACTTC
-	TRBV4-2	TRBJ1-2	-	CASRQEFYGYTF	TGTGCCAGCAGACAGGAATTCTATGGCTACACCTTC
TRBD1	TRBV20-1	TRBJ2-7	-	CSARGGREQYF	TGCAGTGCTCGAGGGGGCCGGGAGCAGTACTTC
-	TRBV7-9	TRBJ2-1	-	CASSLALPGEQFF	TGTGCCAGCAGCTTAGCCCTCCCTGGGGAGCAGTTCTTC
-	TRBV27	TRBJ1-1	-	CASSLAFRTEAFF	TGTGCCAGCAGTTTAGCCTTTAGGACTGAAGCTTTCTTT
-	TRBV6-4	TRBJ1-2	-	CASSDRGNGYTF	TGTGCCAGCAGTGACAGGGGGAACGGCTACACCTTC
-	TRBV7-3	TRBJ1-1	-	CASSPEPGQNTEAFF	TGTGCCAGCAGCCCCGAACCGGGACAGAACACTGAAGCTTTCTTT
-	TRBV5-1	TRBJ1-1	-	CASSLGRHMNTEAFF	TGCGCCAGCAGCTTGGGCCGACACATGAACACTGAAGCTTTCTTT
-	TRBV28	TRBJ1-2	-	CASSLNGEGDYGYTF	TGTGCCAGCAGTTTAAATGGTGAGGGTGACTATGGCTACACCTTC
TRBD2	TRBV4-1	TRBJ2-7	-	CASSLTTSAYYEQYF	TGCGCCAGCAGCCTAACGACTAGCGCTTACTACGAGCAGTACTTC
TRBD1	TRBV4-1	TRBJ1-1	-	CASSQGGQGENTEAFF	TGCGCCAGCAGCCAAGGGGGACAGGGAGAGAACACTGAAGCTTTCTTT
TRBD2	TRBV4-1	TRBJ2-7	-	CASSPKRTLAENYEQYF	TGCGCCAGCAGCCCTAAGAGGACTCTAGCGGAGAACTACGAGCAGTACTTC
TRBD1	TRBV27	TRBJ1-2	-	CASSFFPGQGAMGYTF	TGTGCCAGCAGTTTTTTTCCCGGACAGGGGGCGATGGGCTACACCTTC
TRBD2	TRBV27	TRBJ2-1	-	CASSLLLALEVNEQFF	TGTGCCAGCAGTTTACTACTAGCGCTGGAGGTCAATGAGCAGTTCTTC
-	TRBV28	TRBJ2-3	-	CASSLYVRSSTDTQYF	TGTGCCAGCAGTTTATACGTCCGGTCTAGCACAGATACGCAGTATTTT
-	TRBV4-2	TRBJ2-7	-	CASSHFGGPQYEQYF	TGTGCCAGCAGCCATTTCGGAGGACCCCAATACGAGCAGTACTTC
-	TRBV28	TRBJ1-1	-	CASSAFREGITEAFF	TGTGCCAGCAGCGCATTTCGGGAGGGGATCACTGAAGCTTTCTTT
-	TRBV11-2	TRBJ2-2	-	CASSLEGWRGTGELFF	TGTGCCAGCAGCTTAGAAGGTTGGAGGGGAACCGGGGAGCTGTTTTTT
TRBD2	TRBV9	TRBJ2-2	-	CASSGRTSGSHGELFF	TGTGCCAGCAGCGGACGGACTAGCGGGAGCCACGGGGAGCTGTTTTTT
-	TRBV5-6	TRBJ2-1	-	CASNSYNEQFF	TGTGCCAGCAACTCCTACAATGAGCAGTTCTTC
-	TRBV27	TRBJ1-1	-	CASSLNQGYTEAFF	TGTGCCAGCAGTTTAAATCAGGGGTACACTGAAGCTTTCTTT